This T cell receptor beta chain stems from a study of PD-1 blockade in mismatch repair-deficient tumors. Study as a whole: Patients had approximately 11 mismatch repair-deficient cancer types and were previously treated and progressing.

TCRdb's table, derived via immunoSEQ multiplex PCR, lists solely in-frame clones and lacks some. This sample yields about 39,000 clones, of which over 70% are seen a single time; 0.9% to 1.2% belongs to the top ten. TCRs were sequenced from three patients responding to pembrolizumab. This CDR3 is 15 amino acids long. CDR1 is MDHEN and CDR2 is SYDVKM in the germline V gene. For this clone: Germline is not matched at one junction end, which may reflect a read error.

The genes are TRBV28 and TRBJ1-5; 7 bases are a match to TRBD1. This sequence originates from an adult with mismatch repair-deficient cancer. Specimen: PBMCs, collected roughly 39 weeks after starting pembrolizumab. The DNA for the CDR3 is TGTGCCGGCAGTTCCTGGACAGGAGCCGGTCAGCCCCAGCATTTT. Protein: CAGSSWTGAGQPQHF.